Presented here are 13 T cell receptor beta chains from one specimen sequenced in a study of control samples from healthy donors and cancer patients. Libraries were prepared by immunoSEQ multiplex PCR; TCRdb keeps only in-frame clonotypes and omits some of them. The repertoire holds 160,000 or so clones, approximately 94% seen once, with 14% in the top ten. Sequenced material: PBMCs. Source of these receptors: a man aged 55 to 69 with colorectal cancer.

This chain connects TRBV5-8 to TRBJ1-2, with TRBD1 matching over 7 bases. Germline V gene data show CDR1 as SGHTS and CDR2 as YDEGEE. V lost 0 bases to trimming and J lost 6 bases; unmatched junction nucleotides: 14. This CDR3 region has 17 residues. Here the CDR3 reads CASSLGPYSGGEDGYTF. Written as DNA, the CDR3 is TGTGCCAGCAGCTTGGGGCCCTATTCAGGGGGAGAAGATGGCTACACCTTC.

This clone was picked up one time. The CDR3 here is CASTVTEFNTEAFF. The CDR3 DNA is TGTGCCAGCACCGTTACCGAATTTAACACTGAAGCTTTCTTT. J is TRBJ1-1 and V is TRBV2; no definite D call. This CDR3 is built from 14 residues. V was trimmed by 7 bases and J by 2 bases, leaving 14 bases between them. CDR1 is SNHLY and CDR2 is FYNNEI in the germline V gene.

The CDR3 DNA sequence: TGTGCCAGCAGTTCCGGGACTAGCGCTTACAATGAGCAGTTCTTC. It codes for CASSSGTSAYNEQFF. The chain combines TRBV2 with TRBJ2-1, with 10 nucleotides matching TRBD2. The CDR3 is made up of 15 amino acids. V dropped 5 bases and J dropped 4; count of bases not matched to a gene: 5. Per germline, CDR1 SNHLY and CDR2 FYNNEI.

This clone showed up just once. This chain uses TRBV7-9 with TRBJ2-2; a weak D match, TRBD2 (5 bases). This CDR3 region has 14 residues. V was pared by 5 bases and J by 4 bases, with 11 bases between. The germline gives CDR1 SEHNR, CDR2 FQNEAQ (reference sequence). The CDR3 coding sequence is TGTGCCAGCAGCCTCAGCGGTGTCACCGGGGAGCTGTTTTTT. It yields the protein CASSLSGVTGELFF. The full variable domain, completed using reference TRBV7-9 and TRBJ2-2, is DTGVSQNPRHKITKRGQNVTFRCDPISEHNRLYWYRQTLGQGPEFLTYFQNEAQLEKSRLLSDRFSAERPKGSFSTLEIQRTEQGDSAMYLCASSLSGVTGELFFGEGSRLTVL.

This chain joins TRBV3-1 (or the pseudogene TRBV3-2) and TRBJ1-6; possibly TRBD1 for D (5 bases). The CDR3 length is 14 residues. V was trimmed by 3 bases and J by 2 bases, leaving 5 bases between them. CDR1 is LGHDT, CDR2 YNNKEL, per germline (reference sequence). The CDR3 bases are TGTGCCAGCAGCCAGGGGGCCTATAATTCACCCCTCCACTTT. It yields the protein CASSQGAYNSPLHF.

The chain is built from TRBV19 and TRBJ2-2, with no clear D. CDR1 and CDR2 (germline): LNHDA, SQIVND (reference sequence). Trimming took off 3 bases at V and 4 bases at J, with 6 bases between the two ends. CDR3 length: 13 amino acids. CDR3 bases: TGTGCCAGTAGTATCCGGATCACCGGGGAGCTGTTTTTT. Translation: CASSIRITGELFF.

CDR3 DNA sequence: TGTGCCAGCAGTCCTGACAGGCCCTTTTCCTACGAGCAGTACTTC. Translated, it gives CASSPDRPFSYEQYF. This chain uses TRBV6-6 with TRBJ2-7; the D gene is possibly TRBD1 (6 bases). This CDR3 has 15 amino acids. Trimming removed 5 bases from V and 1 base from J, with 15 bases in between. Germline values: CDR1 MNHNY, CDR2 SVGAGI (reference sequence).

This clone was detected a few times. V is TRBV6-2 or TRBV6-3 and J is TRBJ1-3, with no clear D. CDR1 is MNHEY and CDR2 is SVGEGT in the germline V gene. The CDR3 sequence is 16 residues long. V lost 5 bases and J 2 bases, leaving 16 bases between the germline ends. The CDR3 sequence is CASSRSSGITGNTIYF. DNA for the CDR3: TGTGCCAGCAGTAGATCCTCCGGGATTACTGGAAACACCATATATTTT.

The J gene is TRBJ1-1, the V gene TRBV5-4; a weak D match, TRBD1 (6 bases). The CDR3 length is 13 residues. V was pared by 2 bases and J by 4 bases, with 9 bases between. Germline V CDR1 and CDR2: SGHNT, YYREEE (reference sequence). The CDR3 reads CASSLQGGTEAFF. Written as DNA, the CDR3 is TGTGCCAGCAGCTTACAGGGAGGCACTGAAGCTTTCTTT.

The chain is built from TRBV7-2 and TRBJ2-1; 8 positions match TRBD1. The junction had 9 bases not matched to a gene; V was cut back by 5 bases and J by 3 bases. CDR3 length: 16 amino acids. Per germline, CDR1 SGHTA and CDR2 FQGNSA. In DNA, the CDR3 is TGTGCCAGCAGCCGCTTAGCCGGGACAGGCTACAATGAGCAGTTCTTC. It translates to CASSRLAGTGYNEQFF.

The gene calls are TRBV11-2 and TRBJ1-1; D not resolved. CDR3 length: 11 amino acids. CDR1 is SGHAT, CDR2 FQNNGV, per germline. Trimming removed 1 base at V and 6 bases at J, with 3 bases between. The CDR3 loop is CASSLGPEAFF. CDR3 nucleotides: TGTGCCAGCAGCTTAGGCCCTGAAGCTTTCTTT. The whole variable domain, filled in from reference TRBV11-2 and TRBJ1-1, reads EAGVAQSPRYKIIEKRQSVAFWCNPISGHATLYWYQQILGQGPKLLIQFQNNGVVDDSQLPKDRFSAERLKGVDSTLKIQPAKLEDSAVYLCASSLGPEAFFGQGTRLTVV.

About this clone itself: Germline is not matched at one junction end, which may reflect a read error. The chain uses TRBV9 and TRBJ1-2; TRBD1 agrees at 9 bases. The CDR3 has 16 amino acids. From germline, CDR1 is SGDLS and CDR2 YYNGEE. The CDR3 loop reads CANSVAAGQGHYGYTF. CDR3 in DNA: TGTGCCAACAGCGTAGCGGCGGGACAGGGCCACTATGGCTACACCTTC.

CDR3 sequence (DNA): TGTGCCAGCAGCATCGATGGGACAGGGATGGAGACCCAGTACTTC. Translating it yields CASSIDGTGMETQYF. The chain employs TRBV7-7 and TRBJ2-5; 9 bases agree with TRBD1. The germline V gene encodes CDR1 SSHAT and CDR2 FNYEAQ (reference sequence). The ends lost 5 bases at V and 5 bases at J; junction bases unmatched: 9. The CDR3 loop spans 15 amino acids.